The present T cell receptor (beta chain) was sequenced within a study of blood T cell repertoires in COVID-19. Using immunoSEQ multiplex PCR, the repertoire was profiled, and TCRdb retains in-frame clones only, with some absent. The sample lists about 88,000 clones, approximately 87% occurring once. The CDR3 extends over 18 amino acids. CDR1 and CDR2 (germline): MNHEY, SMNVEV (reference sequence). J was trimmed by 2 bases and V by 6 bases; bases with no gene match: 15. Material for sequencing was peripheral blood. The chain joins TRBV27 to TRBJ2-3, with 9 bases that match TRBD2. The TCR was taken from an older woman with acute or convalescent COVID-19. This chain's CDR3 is CASRRTGLAGETTDTQYF. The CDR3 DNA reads TGTGCCAGCAGGCGCACCGGGTTAGCGGGGGAGACCACAGATACGCAGTATTTT.